This T cell receptor (beta chain) is from a study of T cell responses to AZD1222 COVID-19 vaccine. Details on this clone: The antigen remains unidentified.

The CDR3 extends over 14 amino acids. CDR1 SGHDN and CDR2 FVKESK come from the germline V gene. Trimming stripped 4 bases from V and 4 bases from J, with 13 bases between. General study points: Spike-wide vaccine-associated CD4 TCRs dominated at 160-218 and 743-854.

Clones were sequenced by immunoSEQ multiplex PCR, and TCRdb holds only the in-frame ones, with some missing. The table shows 150,000 to 200,000 clones, with just under 90% occurring only once. This clonotype was sampled from an adult who received the MenACWY meningococcal vaccine as a control. Sequenced here: peripheral blood, sampled 28 days after the second dose of the MenACWY control vaccine. The chain has TRBV14 and TRBJ1-1, with D unresolved. In DNA form, the CDR3 reads TGTGCCAGCAGCCTCCTTACATGGAGCACTGAAGCTTTCTTT. Amino acids: CASSLLTWSTEAFF.